These T cell receptor beta chains were read from a single sample in a study of T cell changes during pregnancy in multiple sclerosis. The method was immunoSEQ multiplex PCR; TCRdb's version includes in-frame clones alone and lacks a portion of them. This sample has 60,000 to 65,000 clones, with around 92% found just once. The specimen was peripheral blood, collected in the first trimester of pregnancy. The receptors shown here come from a female donor with multiple sclerosis, enrolled in a pregnancy study. CDR3s include the opening cysteine and the closing phenylalanine or tryptophan. D genes are given only for firm matches. Part of the rows lack a size; the others show once, few, many or a class for expanded clones.

CDR3: CSVEGGTDTQYF
DNA: TGCAGCGTTGAGGGCGGGACAGATACGCAGTATTTT
J: TRBJ2-3
V: TRBV29-1
D: NA
size: NA

CDR3: CASSFSLAGVIHEQFF
DNA: TGTGCCAGCAGCTTCTCTCTAGCGGGAGTGATCCATGAGCAGTTCTTC
J: TRBJ2-1
V: TRBV7-6
D: TRBD2
size: once

CDR3: CASSQVTNRREDEQFF
DNA: TGCGCCAGCAGCCAAGTCACCAACCGGCGGGAAGATGAGCAGTTCTTC
J: TRBJ2-1
V: TRBV4-1
D: NA
size: NA

CDR3: CASSTVAASTDTQYF
DNA: TGTGCCAGTAGTACGGTAGCAGCTAGCACAGATACGCAGTATTTT
J: TRBJ2-3
V: TRBV19
D: NA
size: NA

CDR3: CASSWGDNQPQHF
DNA: TGTGCCAGCAGTTGGGGGGATAATCAGCCCCAGCATTTT
J: TRBJ1-5
V: TRBV6-5
D: NA
size: NA

CDR3: CATSRDRTSGRIQYF
DNA: TGTGCCACCAGCAGAGATCGGACTAGCGGGCGGATCCAGTACTTC
J: TRBJ2-5
V: TRBV15
D: TRBD2
size: NA

CDR3: CASSLDGEVYNEQFF
DNA: TGTGCCAGCAGTCTAGACGGGGAGGTATACAATGAGCAGTTCTTC
J: TRBJ2-1
V: TRBV27
D: NA
size: NA

CDR3: CASSPGLGRDEKLFF
DNA: TGCGCCAGCAGCCCGGGCCTCGGGAGGGATGAAAAACTGTTTTTT
J: TRBJ1-4
V: TRBV5-1
D: NA
size: once

CDR3: CASSSGQPQGGYTF
DNA: TGTGCCAGCAGCTCGGGACAGCCCCAGGGAGGCTACACCTTC
J: TRBJ1-2
V: TRBV7-2
D: TRBD1
size: NA

CDR3: CASSQDQRREVDTQYF
DNA: TGTGCCAGCAGCCAAGATCAAAGGAGGGAGGTGGATACGCAGTATTTT
J: TRBJ2-3
V: TRBV14
D: NA
size: NA

CDR3: CASSLRSSPGFGELFF
DNA: TGTGCCAGCAGCTTGAGGTCTAGTCCGGGTTTCGGGGAGCTGTTTTTT
J: TRBJ2-2
V: TRBV5-5
D: NA
size: NA

CDR3: CASSREQGNYEQYF
DNA: TGTGCCAGCAGCCGTGAACAGGGGAACTACGAGCAGTACTTC
J: TRBJ2-7
V: TRBV5-5
D: TRBD1
size: NA

CDR3: CASNSPGVVGSYGYTF
DNA: TGTGCCAGCAACTCCCCAGGGGTTGTTGGTAGCTATGGCTACACCTTC
J: TRBJ1-2
V: TRBV7-2
D: NA
size: NA

CDR3: CASSLLPGRGRVETQYF
DNA: TGTGCCAGCAGTTTACTGCCAGGGAGGGGTCGGGTAGAGACCCAGTACTTC
J: TRBJ2-5
V: TRBV27
D: TRBD2
size: NA

CDR3: CASSQEFSGLADTDTQYF
DNA: TGCGCCAGCAGCCAAGAGTTCTCTGGCCTAGCGGACACAGATACGCAGTATTTT
J: TRBJ2-3
V: TRBV4-3
D: TRBD2
size: NA

CDR3: CASSLVAGNTGELFF
DNA: TGTGCCAGCAGCTTAGTGGCAGGGAACACCGGGGAGCTGTTTTTT
J: TRBJ2-2
V: TRBV11-3
D: NA
size: NA

CDR3: CASSLVSRASGRAQETQYF
DNA: TGTGCCAGCAGCTTAGTATCGCGGGCTAGCGGGAGGGCCCAAGAGACCCAGTACTTC
J: TRBJ2-5
V: TRBV7-2
D: TRBD2
size: NA

CDR3: CASSAAAETQYF
DNA: TGTGCCAGCTCAGCGGCAGCGGAGACCCAGTACTTC
J: TRBJ2-5
V: TRBV18
D: NA
size: NA

CDR3: CASSQTLGTGYEQYF
DNA: TGTGCCAGCAGCCAGACTCTAGGAACGGGCTACGAGCAGTACTTC
J: TRBJ2-7
V: TRBV5-6
D: NA
size: NA

CDR3: CASGLVFLSGGFGELFF
DNA: TGTGCTAGTGGTTTGGTATTTCTTAGCGGGGGCTTCGGGGAGCTGTTTTTT
J: TRBJ2-2
V: TRBV12-5
D: TRBD2
size: NA

CDR3: CASSKALSGEDGEQFF
DNA: TGTGCCAGCAGCAAAGCGCTAAGTGGAGAAGATGGTGAGCAGTTCTTC
J: TRBJ2-1
V: TRBV21-1
D: NA
size: NA

CDR3: CASSLAGGAGQYF
DNA: TGTGCCAGCAGCTTGGCCGGGGGAGCGGGGCAGTACTTC
J: TRBJ2-7
V: TRBV5-4
D: NA
size: NA

CDR3: CASSGLGTSNEKLFF
DNA: TGTGCCAGCAGTGGACTCGGGACATCTAATGAAAAACTGTTTTTT
J: TRBJ1-4
V: TRBV6-1
D: NA
size: NA

CDR3: CATSREQGYNEQFF
DNA: TGTGCCACCAGCAGAGAACAGGGGTACAATGAGCAGTTCTTC
J: TRBJ2-1
V: TRBV15
D: TRBD1
size: NA

CDR3: CASSLTSGGYNEQFF
DNA: TGTGCCAGCAGCTTAACTAGCGGGGGGTACAATGAGCAGTTCTTC
J: TRBJ2-1
V: TRBV11-3
D: TRBD2
size: once

CDR3: CASSQERGSEAFF
DNA: TGTGCCAGCAGCCAGGAGAGGGGGAGTGAAGCTTTCTTT
J: TRBJ1-1
V: TRBV4-2
D: NA
size: NA

CDR3: CASSEPGTDKETQYF
DNA: TGTGCCAGCAGCGAACCCGGGACAGATAAAGAGACCCAGTACTTC
J: TRBJ2-5
V: TRBV27
D: TRBD1
size: NA

CDR3: CASSPPGQGINQPQHF
DNA: TGTGCCAGCAGTCCTCCGGGACAGGGAATCAATCAGCCCCAGCATTTT
J: TRBJ1-5
V: TRBV6-6
D: TRBD1
size: NA

CDR3: CASGSSGRTDTQYF
DNA: TGTGCTAGTGGATCTAGCGGCCGCACAGATACGCAGTATTTT
J: TRBJ2-3
V: TRBV12-5
D: TRBD2
size: NA

CDR3: CASSAPTGLAADNEQFF
DNA: TGTGCCAGCAGCGCTCCCACGGGACTAGCGGCCGACAATGAGCAGTTCTTC
J: TRBJ2-1
V: TRBV7-6
D: TRBD2
size: NA

CDR3: CATSIGLAEGNEQFF
DNA: TGTGCCACCAGCATCGGACTAGCGGAGGGGAATGAGCAGTTCTTC
J: TRBJ2-1
V: TRBV15
D: TRBD2
size: NA

CDR3: CASSPHRTHGYTF
DNA: TGCGCCAGCAGCCCCCACAGGACCCATGGCTACACCTTC
J: TRBJ1-2
V: TRBV5-1
D: NA
size: once

CDR3: CASSGTYNEQFF
DNA: TGTGCCAGCAGCGGTACTTACAATGAGCAGTTCTTC
J: TRBJ2-1
V: TRBV27
D: NA
size: NA

CDR3: CASTLAGGYEQFF
DNA: TGTGCCAGCACCCTGGCGGGCGGTTATGAGCAGTTCTTC
J: TRBJ2-1
V: TRBV7-8
D: NA
size: NA

CDR3: CASSIDVGSGANVLTF
DNA: TGTGCCAGTAGTATAGATGTCGGCTCTGGGGCCAACGTCCTGACTTTC
J: TRBJ2-6
V: TRBV19
D: NA
size: NA

CDR3: CASSLVTGNTGELFF
DNA: TGTGCCAGCAGCTTAGTAACCGGTAACACCGGGGAGCTGTTTTTT
J: TRBJ2-2
V: TRBV11-3
D: NA
size: NA

CDR3: CASTFQPQETQYF
DNA: TGTGCCAGCACCTTTCAGCCACAGGAGACCCAGTACTTC
J: TRBJ2-5
V: TRBV5-8
D: NA
size: NA

CDR3: CASSPGQDYEQYF
DNA: TGTGCCAGCAGCCCAGGACAGGACTACGAGCAGTACTTC
J: TRBJ2-7
V: TRBV7-9
D: TRBD1
size: NA

CDR3: CATSRGGLATDTQYF
DNA: TGTGCCACCAGCAGAGGGGGACTAGCCACAGATACGCAGTATTTT
J: TRBJ2-3
V: TRBV15
D: TRBD2
size: NA

CDR3: CASTSLWGTRNTGELFF
DNA: TGTGCCAGCACCTCCCTTTGGGGGACTAGAAACACCGGGGAGCTGTTTTTT
J: TRBJ2-2
V: TRBV27
D: TRBD2
size: NA

CDR3: CATSRDLQDYEQYF
DNA: TGTGCCACCAGCAGAGATCTACAGGACTACGAGCAGTACTTC
J: TRBJ2-7
V: TRBV15
D: NA
size: NA

CDR3: CASSLDLDEAFF
DNA: TGTGCCAGCAGCTTGGACCTAGATGAAGCTTTCTTT
J: TRBJ1-1
V: TRBV5-4
D: NA
size: NA

CDR3: CASGTGSTEAFF
DNA: TGTGCCAGCGGAACAGGGAGTACTGAAGCTTTCTTT
J: TRBJ1-1
V: TRBV28
D: NA
size: NA

CDR3: CASSFVSSSYEQYF
DNA: TGTGCCAGCAGTTTCGTCTCCAGCTCCTACGAGCAGTACTTC
J: TRBJ2-7
V: TRBV27
D: NA
size: NA

CDR3: CASSISGSSYNEQFF
DNA: TGTGCCAGTAGTATTTCGGGGAGCTCCTACAATGAGCAGTTCTTC
J: TRBJ2-1
V: TRBV19
D: NA
size: NA

CDR3: CSVVTRREGYSEAFF
DNA: TGCAGCGTTGTGACTAGGAGAGAGGGCTATTCTGAAGCTTTCTTT
J: TRBJ1-1
V: TRBV29-1
D: NA
size: once

CDR3: CASSTYWRDQETQYF
DNA: TGTGCCAGCTCGACGTATTGGCGGGACCAAGAGACCCAGTACTTC
J: TRBJ2-5
V: TRBV27
D: NA
size: once

CDR3: CASSLSGRATDTQYF
DNA: TGTGCCAGCAGCCTTAGCGGGAGGGCCACAGATACGCAGTATTTT
J: TRBJ2-3
V: TRBV11-3
D: TRBD2
size: NA

CDR3: CASSPLDRAESEKLFF
DNA: TGTGCCAGCTCACCCCTCGACAGGGCCGAAAGTGAAAAACTGTTTTTT
J: TRBJ1-4
V: TRBV18
D: TRBD1
size: NA

CDR3: CASSAEGLAYNEQFF
DNA: TGTGCCAGCTCGGCAGAGGGCCTAGCCTACAATGAGCAGTTCTTC
J: TRBJ2-1
V: TRBV18
D: NA
size: once

CDR3: CASSIPAEEQFF
DNA: TGTGCCAGTAGTATCCCCGCGGAAGAGCAGTTCTTC
J: TRBJ2-1
V: TRBV19
D: NA
size: NA